These 8 T cell receptor beta chains originate from one sample sequenced in a study of shared T cell receptors in the human thymus. Clones were read by immunoSEQ multiplex PCR, and TCRdb kept only the in-frame ones, dropping some. The data hold 700,000 to 750,000 clones, with over 75% observed a single time. This sample also belongs to another study, concerning human thymus T cells.

Sequenced sample: thymocytes. The receptors derive from a girl under three years old with a congenital heart defect.

V and J are TRBV19 and TRBJ1-5; no firm D call. The CDR3 runs 14 residues. Germline V CDR1 and CDR2: LNHDA, SQIVND (reference sequence). Trimming shortened V by 8 bases and J by 2 bases, and 13 bases separated the two germline ends. CDR3 sequence (DNA): TGTGCCAGTTGGAAGGGAGGCGGCAATCAGCCCCAGCATTTT. Translated: CASWKGGGNQPQHF. The full variable domain, its missing parts supplied by reference TRBV19 and TRBJ1-5, is DGGITQSPKYLFRKEGQNVTLSCEQNLNHDAMYWYRQDPGQGLRLIYYSQIVNDFQKGDIAEGYSVSREKKESFPLTVTSAQKNPTAFYLCASWKGGGNQPQHFGDGTRLSIL.

The chain recombines TRBV9 with TRBJ1-1; D is perhaps TRBD1 (6 bases). V was cut by 2 bases and J by 11 bases, with 13 bases left in between. Germline CDR1 and CDR2: SGDLS and YYNGEE. The CDR3 length is 12 residues. CDR3 loop: CASSVLGGKAFF. The CDR3 DNA follows: TGTGCCAGCAGCGTCCTTGGGGGCAAGGCTTTCTTT.

The V call is TRBV6-5, the J call TRBJ2-5; TRBD1 is a possible D gene (6 bases). Germline CDR1 MNHEY, CDR2 SVGAGI. This CDR3 region has 15 residues. The V end lost 5 bases, the J end lost 5 bases, and 18 bases lay between the germline ends. This CDR3 is CASSTGPKRGETQYF. CDR3 in DNA: TGTGCCAGCAGTACCGGACCTAAGAGGGGGGAGACCCAGTACTTC.

This rearrangement joins TRBV2 to TRBJ2-3; 9 bases agree with TRBD2. Trimming at V came to 9 bases and at J to 0 bases, leaving 34 bases not matched to a gene. In germline, CDR1 is SNHLY, CDR2 FYNNEI. This CDR3 spans 24 amino acids. The CDR3 nucleotides are TGTGCCAGACGAGCGGGGTGGGGGGATAGCGGGGGAGGAATCTGGATCCCGAGCACAGATACGCAGTATTTT. Translated: CARRAGWGDSGGGIWIPSTDTQYF.

This clone was detected a few times. The chain uses TRBV20-1 and TRBJ1-1; 8 bases fit TRBD1. Germline CDR1 DFQATT, CDR2 SNEGSKA (reference sequence). J lost 11 bases, V lost 5 bases, and 7 bases had no gene match. This CDR3 contains 11 residues. CDR3 sequence reads: CSAGQDREAFF. The CDR3 DNA reads as TGCAGTGCTGGACAGGACAGGGAGGCTTTCTTT.

V gene TRBV5-1 combines with J gene TRBJ2-3, with D unclear. The V gene's germline CDR1 is SGHRS and CDR2 YFSETQ. The V end was cut by 4 bases, the J end by 0 bases, with 9 bases between. The length of the CDR3 is 14 residues. The CDR3 bases are TGCGCCAGCAGCAGTCTTACTAGCACAGATACGCAGTATTTT. Amino acids: CASSSLTSTDTQYF.

The chain links TRBV6-1 to TRBJ2-2; D remains ambiguous. From germline, CDR1 is MNHNS and CDR2 SASEGT. Trimming left V 0 bases short and J 0 bases short, with 26 bases between. This CDR3 has 22 amino acids. CDR3 DNA sequence: TGTGCCAGCAGTGAAGCGCCGTTCCATATCCTAACCTATCCTGCGAACACCGGGGAGCTGTTTTTT. This translates into CASSEAPFHILTYPANTGELFF.

This chain joins TRBV4-3 and TRBJ1-6; 10 nucleotides align to TRBD1. Germline loops: CDR1 LGHNA, CDR2 YSLEER. V dropped 0 bases and J dropped 10; count of bases not matched to a gene: 9. The CDR3 totals 17 residues. CDR3 nucleotide sequence: TGCGCCAGCAGCCAAGAATGCGGGGACAGGGGCTACTCACCCCTCCACTTT. Translating gives CASSQECGDRGYSPLHF.